Included here is one TCR beta chain sequence, with context. Its antigen is not yet known. No much larger clone is present one base from it, and per-base qualities are unavailable. The source of the sample is a study of cytomegalovirus exposure and HLA in healthy donors (dated by TCRdb to the late 2010s). In the study overall: An earlier analysis of roughly 630 of the donors reported 250 to 350 Gb of sequence data and 117 million unique TCR beta sequences from about 179 million T cells. HLA typing included class I and class II loci at four-digit resolution. The study aimed to test whether cataloging public T cell receptors could reveal signatures of past pathogen exposure. In addition to the first cohort of 666 subjects, a separate validation cohort of approximately 130 different subjects was used. An early release covering over 500 HLA-typed donors comprised 250 to 350 gigabases of sequencing data and approximately 85 million unique TCR sequences. In the later analysis, no new phenotypic data were used to find candidate immune exposures; instead, reliance was placed on TCR beta sequences and their occurrence across donors. In an earlier analysis of 587 of the donors, high-throughput TCR beta sequencing was used to judge whether each TCR beta V gene segment behaved as functional or pseudogenic. Of the roughly 400 genotyped donors, 81% fell in the genetic ancestry cluster associated with self-reported Caucasian donors. A later analysis re-analyzed previously published TCR beta repertoires from 666 donors and added high-resolution HLA genotyping to study TCR occurrence patterns. All discovery cohort repertoires had been generated on a single sequencing platform. Typing coverage differed by locus: A, B, C, DRB1 and DQB1 were typed in roughly 620-630 donors, DQA1 in about 510, DPA1 in 600 to 610, and DPB1 in roughly 450. To predict cytomegalovirus infection status, the study brought together high-throughput TCR immunosequencing, statistical association of individual TCRs with disease status, and machine learning. Alongside the repertoire data, information on donor age, sex, ethnicity and CMV serostatus was compiled. The T cell repertoires of 666 subjects were profiled by immunosequencing and related to cytomegalovirus serostatus. A later genetic analysis took genome-wide SNP genotypes for about 55% of the 666 donors and used that subset as a discovery cohort. Across around 400 genotyped donors of the cohort, an average of about 220,000 unique TCR beta nucleotide sequences per donor were sequenced, and about a sixth of those sequences were non-productive. Because of strong linkage in the cohort, five DR-DQ haplotypes were treated as single units for association and clustering.

Library generation was performed with the immunoSEQ multiplex PCR assay. For the multiplex PCR, a mixture combining 60 forward primers for TCR Vbeta segments and 13 reverse primers for TCR Jbeta segments was used. The CDR3 region of rearranged TCR beta genes was amplified from genomic DNA by a multiplex PCR assay. The Illumina HiSeq System was used to sequence the amplified TCR beta libraries as 87-base-pair reads. Per the authors' processing: In a later analysis, about 80 million unique TCR beta chains were counted across the 500 to 850 repertoires, and roughly 9.9 million of these chains were shared by at least two donors. Raw reads were error-corrected and collapsed into unique sequences with a nearest-neighbor algorithm that merged closely related sequences to remove PCR and sequencing errors. Alignment of CDR3 sequences to IMGT reference sequences was used to assign V, D and J gene segments. For a sequence to be retained, at least a six-nucleotide match to both a V gene segment and a J gene segment was required. A rearrangement was called productive if the CDR3 had no stop codons and remained in frame with V and J, and every other rearrangement was called non-productive. CDR3 was defined by IMGT convention, running from the second conserved V-encoded cysteine to the conserved J-encoded phenylalanine. The earlier analysis of some 550 of the donors excluded any sequence lacking an unambiguous match to a single V gene segment. In an earlier analysis of approximately 550 of the donors, V segments were called functional above 56.7% productive rearrangements and were called segregating when the between-donor standard deviation exceeded 5%. To diagnose cytomegalovirus status from the catalog of TCR beta chain sequences, a statistical classification framework was built. V and J gene assignment, in a later analysis, came from comparing TCR nucleotide sequences with IMGT/GENE-DB human TR gene sequences. The TCRdist pipeline was used in a later analysis to assign CDR3 sequences and most-parsimonious VDJ recombination scenarios. In a later analysis, each TCR beta chain was defined by its CDR3 amino acid sequence together with its V-gene family, and reads without a unique V-gene family were excluded. To address suspected cross-contamination and a sequencing artifact, a later analysis removed some 620 highly shared, low-generation-probability nucleotide sequences. In a later analysis, a clonal expansion index for each public chain was calculated from normalized within-repertoire ranks of inferred template counts. A later analysis computed generation probabilities with a VDJ recombination model fitted to out-of-frame rearrangements, and checked the results against IGoR. A later analysis scored TCR-TCR, TCR-HLA and TCR-CMV co-occurrence with hypergeometric tests, applying a repertoire-size bias correction to TCR pairs. False discovery rates were estimated in a later analysis by permuting HLA or CMV assignments 20 times. In a later analysis, co-occurring TCRs were grouped using DBSCAN, with TCRdist sequence similarity added in when clustering inside HLA-allele-positive subsets. Repertoires with fewer than 30,000 or more than 120,000 public chains were left out of co-occurrence clustering, as were a handful of repertoires with anomalous nucleotide sharing. In TCRdb, the immuneACCESS table is reduced to in-frame sequences with V and J assigned. These tables do not hold every clone; where another copy was compared, an unresolved V gene accounts for under half, and the others remain unexplained. That table furnishes V, J and clone size, whereas the DNA furnished D and trimming. This sample has 150,000 to 200,000 clones in its table, and around 81% of those were observed once. The ten biggest clones cover about 1.8% of the sample.

According to the germline V gene (reference sequence), CDR1 reads SEHNR and CDR2 reads FQNEAQ. From cysteine to phenylalanine, the CDR3 is 16 amino acids long. CDR3 DNA only is kept here, 48 bases in frame from base 1. V ends up 4 bases short and J 2 bases short, with an unmatched junction base count of 6. Paper-wide results and their limitations: The only immune exposure information available for the cohort was CMV serostatus. V-gene and J-gene trimming of TCR beta chains was associated with a missense DCLRE1C variant in a later genetic analysis, and the association was replicated in an independent cohort. The study gave a list of roughly 150 TCR beta chains associated with cytomegalovirus. In a later analysis, 15,000 to 20,000 TCR beta sequences were associated with specific HLA alleles at a false discovery rate of 0.05. Some IMGT-functional V segments, including TRBV6-2 and TRBV6-3, could not be distinguished by the 87-base-pair reads and were therefore excluded. The presence/absence analyses assumed that sequencing depth was roughly uniform across donors, and that assumption may not be true. In this cohort, only TCR beta chains were sequenced, and detectable features were limited by the absence of alpha or paired-chain data. Most TCR sequences were observed very rarely across donors, whereas some public TCRs were present in many individuals. Correlated functional status among segregating V segments might reflect linkage disequilibrium, but an unknown experimental factor could not be ruled out. Most CMV-associated TCR beta chains appeared to be HLA-restricted in a later analysis, and the HLA associations seemed to be driven largely by CMV exposure. In an earlier analysis of several hundred of the donors, most TCR beta V segments were observed in productive rearrangements about 87% or about 30% of the time, broadly matching IMGT annotations. Because counts were too low, some 16 rarely observed V segments, including chromosome 9 orphons, were excluded from the earlier analysis of several hundred of the donors. Because HLA typing was unavailable for some donors at each locus, only the typed subset was used in association tests. A further reported finding was that TCR beta sequences accurately predicted the HLA-A and HLA-B alleles for most subjects in the first cohort. Compared with the roughly 720-donor mean, donors in an Asian-associated ancestry cluster had fewer N-insertions in productive TCRs, according to a later genetic analysis. Strong co-occurrence of HLA alleles, especially DR and DQ, made assigning TCR associations to individual alleles difficult. The sequencing pipeline was judged likely to have produced a cluster of highly shared sequence variants as a technical artifact. According to the authors, the approach could potentially be generalized to other disease states and immunological phenotypes. A few of the identified cytomegalovirus-associated TCR beta chains were confirmed in vitro to be specific for cytomegalovirus antigens. A later analysis found that TCR association rates varied across HLA loci, with DRB1 alleles showing the most associated TCRs and HLA-C alleles the fewest. In both the original and validation cohorts, the classifier was reported to diagnose cytomegalovirus status with high specificity and sensitivity. According to a later analysis, parvovirus B19, influenza, CMV and Epstein-Barr virus appeared linked to several top co-occurrence clusters. In a later analysis, HLA-associated TCR beta chains were found to be more clonally expanded and to have lower generation probabilities than equally common non-associated chains.

In total, 630 or so healthy bone marrow donors made up the cohort. At the time of sampling, every cohort member was nominally healthy, though immune exposures that went unrecorded were likely present. The donor tested CMV seronegative and was one of the 352 seronegative cohort members. A peripheral blood sample was provided by each donor, and peripheral blood mononuclear cells were used for TCR beta sequencing. The Qiagen DNeasy Blood Extraction Kit was used to extract genomic DNA from the blood cell samples. The clonotype originates from a young man in good health and CMV-seronegative. This chain is built from TRBV7-9 and TRBJ2-1; 9 nucleotides in the junction match TRBD1. Sequences were obtained from PBMCs. The CDR3 sequence is CASSSSGTGTYNEQFF. The nucleotide sequence reads as follows: TGTGCCAGCAGCTCGTCCGGGACAGGGACCTACAATGAGCAGTTCTTC.